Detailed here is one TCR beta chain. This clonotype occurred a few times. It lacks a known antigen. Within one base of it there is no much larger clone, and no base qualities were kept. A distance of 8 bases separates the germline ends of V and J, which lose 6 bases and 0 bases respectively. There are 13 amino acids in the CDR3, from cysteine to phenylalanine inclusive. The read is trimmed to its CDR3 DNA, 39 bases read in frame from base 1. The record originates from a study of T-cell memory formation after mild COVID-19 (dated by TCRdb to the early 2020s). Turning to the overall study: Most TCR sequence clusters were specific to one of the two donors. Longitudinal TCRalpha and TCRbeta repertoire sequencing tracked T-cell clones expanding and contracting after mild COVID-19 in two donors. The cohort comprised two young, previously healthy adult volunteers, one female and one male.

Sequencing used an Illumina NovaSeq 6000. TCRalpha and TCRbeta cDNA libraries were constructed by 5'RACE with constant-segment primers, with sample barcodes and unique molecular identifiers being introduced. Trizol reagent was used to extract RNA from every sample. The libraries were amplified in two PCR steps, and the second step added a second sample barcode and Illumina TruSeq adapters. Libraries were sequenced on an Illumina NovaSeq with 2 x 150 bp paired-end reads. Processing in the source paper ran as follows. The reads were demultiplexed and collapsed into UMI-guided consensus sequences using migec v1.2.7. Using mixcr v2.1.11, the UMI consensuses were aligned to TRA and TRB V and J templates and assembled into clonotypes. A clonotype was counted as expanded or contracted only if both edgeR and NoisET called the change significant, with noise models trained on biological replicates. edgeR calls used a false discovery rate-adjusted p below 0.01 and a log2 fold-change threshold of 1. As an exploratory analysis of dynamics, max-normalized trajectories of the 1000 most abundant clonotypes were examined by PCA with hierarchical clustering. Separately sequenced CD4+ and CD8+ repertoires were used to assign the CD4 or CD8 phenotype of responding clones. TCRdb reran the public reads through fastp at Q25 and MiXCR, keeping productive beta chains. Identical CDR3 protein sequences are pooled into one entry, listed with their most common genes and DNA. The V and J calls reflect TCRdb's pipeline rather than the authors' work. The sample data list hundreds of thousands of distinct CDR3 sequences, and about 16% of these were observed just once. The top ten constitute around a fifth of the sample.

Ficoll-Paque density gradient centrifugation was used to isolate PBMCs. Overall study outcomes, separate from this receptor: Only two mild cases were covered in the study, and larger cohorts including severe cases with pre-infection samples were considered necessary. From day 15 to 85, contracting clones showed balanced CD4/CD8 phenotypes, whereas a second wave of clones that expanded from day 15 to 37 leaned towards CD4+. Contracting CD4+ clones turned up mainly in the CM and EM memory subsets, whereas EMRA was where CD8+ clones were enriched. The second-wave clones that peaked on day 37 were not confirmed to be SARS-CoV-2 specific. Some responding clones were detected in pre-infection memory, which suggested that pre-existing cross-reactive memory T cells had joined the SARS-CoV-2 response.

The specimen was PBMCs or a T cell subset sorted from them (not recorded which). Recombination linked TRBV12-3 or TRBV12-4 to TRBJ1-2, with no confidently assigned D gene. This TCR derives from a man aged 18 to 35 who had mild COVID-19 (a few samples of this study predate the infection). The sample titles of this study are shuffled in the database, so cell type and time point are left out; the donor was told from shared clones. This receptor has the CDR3 CASRERANYGYTF. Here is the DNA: TGTGCCAGCAGGGAACGGGCTAACTATGGCTACACCTTC.